The TCR beta chain under discussion was sequenced for a study of blood T cells in healthy people across ages. Overall study findings and caveats: The recorded TCR beta diversity per million T cells decreased in a roughly linear manner with age.

This clonotype showed up many times. Antigen unknown. Between the trimmed V and J ends, which lost 3 bases and 2 bases, there was a span of 7 bases. Germline CDR1 reads SGHRS; CDR2 reads YFSETQ. CDR3 length: 13 residues. A second PCR of about 7 to 12 cycles used a sample-barcoded 5' primer and a J-beta primer mix. TCRdb reprocessed the 5' RACE reads via MiXCR and lists one record per CDR3 protein. The top ten hold less than 20% of the sample, which has roughly 640,000 distinct CDR3 sequences, approximately 30% seen once. The rearrangement joins TRBV5-1 to TRBJ2-3; D unclear. This TCR was recovered from a woman aged 80 or older in good health. Sequencing used blood. The CDR3 spells CASSSDNTDTQYF. The CDR3 bases are TGCGCCAGCAGCTCCGACAACACAGATACGCAGTATTTT.